Presented here are 3 T cell receptor beta chains from one specimen sequenced in a study of beta chain features in type 1 diabetes. Every bit of the isolated RNA underwent reverse transcription, so sequencing read expressed TCRB transcripts. Sequenced by immunoSEQ multiplex PCR; TCRdb stores in-frame clones only, minus some. The sample carries roughly 300,000 clones, 7.5% to 9% recorded once. Sequencing used central memory CD4+ T cells from blood. Every receptor here comes from a woman younger than 30 in good health.

This chain uses TRBV7-9 with TRBJ2-5, with a tentative D call TRBD1 (6 bases). The CDR3 has 15 residues. V lost 1 base and J 2 bases, leaving 11 bases between the germline ends. The germline gives CDR1 SEHNR, CDR2 FQNEAQ (reference sequence). The CDR3 nucleotides read TGTGCCAGCAGCTTAGGACTGGACAGACAAGAGACCCAGTACTTC. It encodes CASSLGLDRQETQYF.

This clone has ten or more counts. This chain uses TRBV20-1 with TRBJ1-3, with D possibly being TRBD1 (5 bases). Trimming stripped 7 bases from V and 4 bases from J, with 8 bases between. This CDR3 has 11 amino acids. Germline V gene lookup returns CDR1 DFQATT and CDR2 SNEGSKA (reference sequence). CDR3 sequence: CSVAGGNTIYF. The CDR3 nucleotides are TGCAGTGTGGCAGGGGGAAACACCATATATTTT.

This clone came up a few times. The V gene is TRBV7-2, the J gene TRBJ2-5; maybe TRBD2 (5 bases). Trimming left V 1 base short and J 1 base short, with 7 bases between. This CDR3 comprises 14 residues. Germline CDR1 and CDR2: SGHTA and FQGNSA. The CDR3 is CASSLVRGQETQYF. CDR3 nucleotides: TGTGCCAGCAGCTTAGTCCGGGGCCAAGAGACCCAGTACTTC.